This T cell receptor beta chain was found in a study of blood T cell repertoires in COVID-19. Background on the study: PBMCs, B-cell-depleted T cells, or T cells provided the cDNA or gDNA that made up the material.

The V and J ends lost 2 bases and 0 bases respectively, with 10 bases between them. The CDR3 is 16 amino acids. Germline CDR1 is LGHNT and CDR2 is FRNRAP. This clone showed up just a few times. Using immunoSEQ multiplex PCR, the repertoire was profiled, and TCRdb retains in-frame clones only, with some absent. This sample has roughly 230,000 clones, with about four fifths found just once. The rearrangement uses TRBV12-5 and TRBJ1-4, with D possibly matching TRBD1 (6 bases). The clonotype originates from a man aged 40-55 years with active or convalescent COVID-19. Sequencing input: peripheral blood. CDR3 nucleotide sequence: TGTGCTAGTGGTTTGTCGGACAGACCAACTAATGAAAAACTGTTTTTT. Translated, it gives CASGLSDRPTNEKLFF.